The clone carrying this TCR beta chain was counted once. Grouping used clinical history reported by participants in a survey and questionnaire. Up to 2 weeks before entering the study, exposed participants had met a COVID-19 case. Using immunoSEQ multiplex PCR, the repertoire was profiled, and TCRdb retains in-frame clones only, with some absent. The sample lists some 300,000 clones, nearly 90% occurring once. The sample comes from a study of blood T cell repertoires in COVID-19. The wider study: The United States, Italy and Spain provided the acute and convalescent COVID-19 samples. The cDNA or gDNA used as material had been derived from T cells, B-cell-depleted T cells, or PBMCs.

The sample was PBMCs or T cells enriched from blood (not recorded which). The sequence came from a woman in her forties or fifties who had been exposed to COVID-19.

CDR3 coding DNA: TGCAGTGCTAGTGATGGCGGCGCTAACACTGAAGCTTTCTTT. It specifies CSASDGGANTEAFF. The chain carries TRBV20-1 and TRBJ1-1; D unresolved. V was shortened by 3 bases and J by 2 bases, with 13 bases between the two germline ends. In germline, CDR1 is DFQATT, CDR2 SNEGSKA (reference sequence). The CDR3 loop spans 14 amino acids.